This T cell receptor (beta chain) was profiled in a study of cytotoxic CD8 clonotypes in ibrutinib-treated CLL. Across the study: Results showed 25 or so partial and 2 complete responses; following median around 68 months, around 14 remained remitted, about twelve advanced. Collecting the response samples happened after a median approximately 11 months of treatment, with a range of 6 to 36.

Germline-derived CDR1 and CDR2 are MNHEY and SMNVEV (reference sequence). The junction had 10 bases not matched to a gene; V was cut back by 6 bases and J by 8 bases. This CDR3 comprises 15 residues. The table came from immunoSEQ multiplex PCR; TCRdb's copy has only in-frame clones and leaves some out. The data hold 70,000 to 85,000 clones, with 65% to 85% observed a single time. This clone appeared a few times. What it recognizes is unknown. Findings and caveats of the study: Sampling schedules were unmatched across sustained-remission and progressing patients.

The chain employs TRBV27 and TRBJ1-6; 7 nucleotides align to TRBD1. This TCR was sampled from a human donor with chronic lymphocytic leukemia. The source was PBMCs, collected at disease progression, from a patient treated with ibrutinib. The CDR3 region has the DNA TGTGCCAGCAGGCGGCCCGGGACAGTAGATTCACCCCTCCACTTT. The encoded protein is CASRRPGTVDSPLHF.